The next 14 T cell receptor beta chains were all read from a single sample in a study of tumour-infiltrating T cells in Burkitt lymphoma. Clones were read by immunoSEQ multiplex PCR, and TCRdb kept only the in-frame ones, dropping some. Here the sample spans about 14,000 clones, 85% being singletons. What was sequenced was tumor tissue. Receptors originate from a human donor with diffuse large B-cell lymphoma.

The chain combines TRBV5-6 with TRBJ1-3, with D unclear. There are 17 residues in the CDR3. Germline V gives CDR1 SGHDT, CDR2 YYEEEE. V dropped 7 bases and J dropped 0 bases, with 20 bases sitting between them. The CDR3 region has the DNA TGTGCCAGCGAAATCTACCGGGCAGGCTTCTCTGGAAACACCATATATTTT. It encodes CASEIYRAGFSGNTIYF.

V is TRBV13 and J is TRBJ1-1; D might be TRBD1 (5 bases). Between the trimmed V and J ends, which lost 5 bases and 1 base, there was a span of 11 bases. The CDR3 is 14 amino acids. CDR1 and CDR2 from the germline V gene are PRHDT and FYEKMQ (reference sequence). The CDR3 sequence is CASSPQGSNTEAFF. The CDR3 DNA follows: TGTGCCAGCAGCCCCCAGGGATCGAACACTGAAGCTTTCTTT.

The rearrangement uses TRBV10-3 and TRBJ2-7; D not certain. Germline CDR1 and CDR2: ENHRY and SYGVKD. The V end lost 3 bases, the J end lost 4 bases, and 4 bases lay between the germline ends. There are 11 residues in the CDR3. DNA for the CDR3: TGTGCCATCAGTGATCAGTACGAGCAGTACTTC. Protein product: CAISDQYEQYF.

The rearrangement uses TRBV6-5 and TRBJ1-1, with a possible D match to TRBD1 (6 bases). V was cut by 2 bases and J by 5 bases, with 9 bases left in between. There are 13 residues in the CDR3. Germline V gene sequence: CDR1 MNHEY, CDR2 SVGAGI. CDR3 nucleotides: TGTGCCAGCAGTTACCAGGGGTTGACTGAAGCTTTCTTT. It specifies CASSYQGLTEAFF.

The CDR3 bases are TGCGCCAGCAGCTTGTTTCCAGACCTTAACTATGGCTACACCTTC. Translating gives CASSLFPDLNYGYTF. The chain employs TRBV5-1 and TRBJ1-2; D call uncertain. V shed 1 base and J shed 1 base, with 11 bases lying between them. From germline, CDR1 is SGHRS and CDR2 YFSETQ. This CDR3 region has 15 residues.

This chain uses TRBV19 with TRBJ1-1; no firm D call. Germline lookup yields CDR1 LNHDA and CDR2 SQIVND (reference sequence). Trimming cost V 3 bases and J 6 bases, with 11 bases left between them. The CDR3 is 13 amino acids. The CDR3: CASSITPDAEAFF. The DNA of the CDR3 is TGTGCCAGTAGTATCACGCCTGACGCTGAAGCTTTCTTT.

The chain recombines TRBV18 with TRBJ2-1; D not certain. V lost 5 bases, J lost 5 bases, and 4 bases lay in between. This CDR3 has 11 residues. Germline V gives CDR1 KGHSH, CDR2 LQKENI. CDR3 amino acids: CASSSDNEQFF. DNA of the CDR3: TGTGCCAGCTCATCAGACAATGAGCAGTTCTTC.

The J gene is TRBJ2-7, the V gene TRBV18, with a weak D call TRBD2 (6 bases). V was shortened by 3 bases and J by 3 bases, with 15 bases between the two germline ends. Germline lookup yields CDR1 KGHSH and CDR2 LQKENI. This CDR3 spans 15 amino acids. This chain's CDR3 is CASSPLGVGGYEQYF. In DNA form, the CDR3 reads TGTGCCAGCTCACCCCTGGGAGTGGGGGGCTACGAGCAGTACTTC.

The rearrangement links TRBV5-6 to TRBJ1-6, with 11 bases lining up with TRBD1. The CDR3 totals 14 residues. Germline V lookup: CDR1 SGHDT, CDR2 YYEEEE. The ends lost 3 bases at V and 10 bases at J; junction bases unmatched: 3. CDR3 bases: TGTGCCAGCAGCTCGGGACAGGGGGTCTCACCCCTCCACTTT. Protein sequence: CASSSGQGVSPLHF. Combining the CDR3 with reference TRBV5-6 and TRBJ1-6 gives the whole variable domain DAGVTQSPTHLIKTRGQQVTLRCSPKSGHDTVSWYQQALGQGPQFIFQYYEEEERQRGNFPDRFSGHQFPNYSSELNVNALLLGDSALYLCASSSGQGVSPLHFGNGTRLTVT.

This chain joins TRBV10-3 and TRBJ2-5; D unresolved. The CDR3 covers 11 residues. V gave up 2 bases and J gave up 5 bases, with 3 bases separating them. Germline V CDR1 and CDR2: ENHRY, SYGVKD. The CDR3 DNA sequence: TGTGCCATCAGTGAGGAGGAGACCCAGTACTTC. Protein product: CAISEEETQYF.

This rearrangement joins TRBV28 to TRBJ2-7; 13 nucleotides line up with TRBD2. After removal of 7 bases from V and 6 bases from J, the junction contained 6 bases not matched to a gene. Germline assignment: CDR1 MDHEN and CDR2 SYDVKM. The CDR3 totals 14 residues. CDR3 residues: CASIGLAGVREQYF. DNA of the CDR3: TGTGCCAGCATCGGACTAGCGGGAGTCCGCGAGCAGTACTTC.

The rearrangement uses TRBV29-1 and TRBJ2-7; D is perhaps TRBD1 or TRBD2 (5 bases each). V lost 3 bases and J 5 bases, leaving 14 bases between the germline ends. Per germline, CDR1 SQVTM and CDR2 ANQGSEA. This CDR3 comprises 13 residues. The DNA for the CDR3 is TGCAGCGTTGAGAGGGGCCGGGGTAACGAGCAGTACTTC. It translates to CSVERGRGNEQYF.

V and J are TRBV9 and TRBJ2-7, with 8 bases identical to TRBD1. The junction had 5 bases not matched to a gene; V was cut back by 3 bases and J by 3 bases. CDR3 length: 14 amino acids. Germline V gene lookup returns CDR1 SGDLS and CDR2 YYNGEE. DNA of the CDR3: TGTGCCAGCAGCGCAGGACAGGGTTACTACGAGCAGTACTTC. Protein: CASSAGQGYYEQYF.

The chain carries TRBV5-4 and TRBJ2-2; D not certain. The CDR3 consists of 13 residues. CDR1 and CDR2 (germline): SGHNT, YYREEE (reference sequence). Trimming took 0 bases from V and 6 from J, leaving 6 bases between them. Here the CDR3 reads CASSLGSSGELFF. CDR3 DNA: TGTGCCAGCAGCTTGGGTAGCTCCGGGGAGCTGTTTTTT.